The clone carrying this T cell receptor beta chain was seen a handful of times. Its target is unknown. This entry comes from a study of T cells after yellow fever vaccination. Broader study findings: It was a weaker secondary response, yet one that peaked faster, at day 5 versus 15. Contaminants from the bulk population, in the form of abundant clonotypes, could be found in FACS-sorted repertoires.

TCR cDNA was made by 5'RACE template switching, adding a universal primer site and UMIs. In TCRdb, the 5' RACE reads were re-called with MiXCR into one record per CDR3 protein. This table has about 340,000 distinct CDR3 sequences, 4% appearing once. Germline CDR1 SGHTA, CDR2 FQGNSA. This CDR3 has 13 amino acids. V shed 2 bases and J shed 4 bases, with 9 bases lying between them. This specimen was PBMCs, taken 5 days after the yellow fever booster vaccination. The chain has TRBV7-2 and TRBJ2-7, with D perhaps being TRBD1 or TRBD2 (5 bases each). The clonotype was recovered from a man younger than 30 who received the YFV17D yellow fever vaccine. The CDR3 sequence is CASSLLEGYEQYF. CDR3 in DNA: TGTGCCAGCAGCTTACTCGAGGGGTACGAGCAGTACTTC.